Shown below are 2 T cell receptor beta chains from a single sample sequenced in a study of T cell changes during pregnancy in multiple sclerosis. The assay was immunoSEQ multiplex PCR, and TCRdb's table has in-frame clones only and misses some. The table records some 38,000 clones, over 80% of them present only once. The sequencing here drew on CD4+ T cells from peripheral blood mononuclear cells, taken in the third trimester of pregnancy. These receptors came from a female donor in good health, enrolled as a control in a pregnancy study.

As for this clone: One end of the junction does not line up with germline, which may come from a read error. The CDR3 coding sequence is TGTGCTAGCAGCTTATGGAATGGAGACGAGACCCAGTACTTC. Its protein is CASSLWNGDETQYF. The chain links TRBV7-7 to TRBJ2-5; D is undetermined. The germline gives CDR1 SSHAT, CDR2 FNYEAQ (reference sequence). The CDR3 length is 14 residues.

The gene calls are TRBV30 and TRBJ2-3, with D perhaps TRBD2 (7 bases). The CDR3 covers 15 residues. Trimming left V 3 bases short and J 2 bases short, with 15 bases between. Germline lookup yields CDR1 GTSNPN and CDR2 SVGIG (reference sequence). CDR3 residues: CAWRLRGAHTDTQYF. Written as DNA, the CDR3 is TGTGCCTGGAGGCTTCGGGGGGCCCACACAGATACGCAGTATTTT. The full variable domain, in which reference TRBV30 and TRBJ2-3 provide the parts outside the CDR3, is SQTIHQWPATLVQPVGSPLSLECTVEGTSNPNLYWYRQAAGRGLQLLFYSVGIGQISSEVPQNLSASRPQDRQFILSSKKLLLSDSGFYLCAWRLRGAHTDTQYFGPGTRLTVL.